These 22 T cell receptor beta chains came from one sample sequenced in a study of OX40 agonist ivuxolimab in advanced cancers. This table comes from immunoSEQ multiplex PCR, and its TCRdb copy is limited to in-frame clones, with some not included. The table includes 77,000 or so clones, 84% detected once. The sample consisted of CD4+ or CD8+ T cells sorted from blood, taken in a trial of the OX40 agonist ivuxolimab. These receptor sequences come from an adult with an advanced solid tumor such as melanoma, head and neck, liver or kidney cancer.

The CDR3, as DNA: TGCGCCAGCAGCTTGTTAGCGGGACTCTACGAGCAGTACTTC. Its translation: CASSLLAGLYEQYF. The chain employs TRBV5-1 and TRBJ2-7; 8 nucleotides line up with TRBD2. This CDR3 contains 14 residues. Unmatched junction bases numbered 3, after V lost 1 base and J lost 3 bases. In germline, CDR1 is SGHRS, CDR2 YFSETQ.

The chain is built from TRBV6-5 and TRBJ2-7, with a possible D match to TRBD2 (5 bases). The V and J ends lost 4 bases and 0 bases respectively, with 10 bases between them. This CDR3 contains 14 residues. The germline CDR1 and CDR2 sequences are MNHEY and SVGAGI. The CDR3 coding sequence is TGTGCCAGCAGTTCCAGCGGCGTCTCCTACGAGCAGTACTTC. Translated, it gives CASSSSGVSYEQYF.

The rearrangement uses TRBV10-2 and TRBJ2-3; D might be TRBD1 or TRBD2, each matching 6 bases. Trimming left V 1 base short and J 5 bases short, with 16 bases between. The germline V gene has CDR1 WSHSY and CDR2 SAAADI. There are 16 residues in the CDR3. CDR3 protein: CASSEWGAPRGDTQYF. CDR3 sequence (DNA): TGCGCCAGCAGTGAGTGGGGGGCTCCTAGGGGAGATACGCAGTATTTT.

The chain links TRBV30 to TRBJ2-5; D possibly corresponds to TRBD2 (5 bases). This CDR3 spans 12 amino acids. The V gene's germline CDR1 is GTSNPN and CDR2 SVGIG (reference sequence). V was trimmed by 2 bases and J by 5 bases, leaving 9 bases between them. The CDR3, as DNA: TGTGCCTGGAGTAGGCAGCGGGAGACCCAGTACTTC. Protein: CAWSRQRETQYF.

The rearrangement joins TRBV11-2 to TRBJ2-2; D might be TRBD2 (5 bases). The CDR3 length is 15 residues. V lost 4 bases to trimming and J lost 9 bases, with 18 bases between them. Germline V gene data show CDR1 as SGHAT and CDR2 as FQNNGV. CDR3 in amino acids: CASSSPRGLTRELFF. CDR3 nucleotides: TGTGCCAGCAGCTCCCCCCGAGGGTTAACCAGGGAGCTGTTTTTT.

V gene TRBV2 combines with J gene TRBJ2-7, with D possibly TRBD2 on 6 matching bases. Looked up from germline, CDR1 is SNHLY and CDR2 is FYNNEI. V lost 2 bases, J lost 2 bases, and 10 bases lay in between. This CDR3 contains 14 residues. CDR3 coding DNA: TGTGCCAGCAGTGAATTGAGGACTACCTACGAGCAGTACTTC. It translates to CASSELRTTYEQYF.

V and J are TRBV5-5 and TRBJ1-1; 7 bases map to TRBD1. CDR3 length equals 15 residues. The V and J ends lost 4 bases and 0 bases, in that order; junction bases with no gene match: 6. CDR1 and CDR2 from the germline V gene are SGHKS and YYEKEE (reference sequence). For the CDR3, the DNA is TGTGCCAGCAGCAAAAGGACAGGACTGAACACTGAAGCTTTCTTT. It is translated as CASSKRTGLNTEAFF.

The genes are TRBV6-5 and TRBJ2-2; 7 nucleotides line up with TRBD1. CDR3 length: 14 residues. Germline assignment: CDR1 MNHEY and CDR2 SVGAGI. V lost 6 bases, J lost 4 bases, and 5 bases stayed unmatched. CDR3 region: CASSRDRATGELFF. In DNA form, the CDR3 reads TGTGCCAGCAGCCGAGACAGGGCCACCGGGGAGCTGTTTTTT.

The chain couples TRBV2 to TRBJ2-1; TRBD2 aligns across 9 bases. Trimming cost V 2 bases and J 6 bases; bases outside gene matches: 8. Germline V gene data show CDR1 as SNHLY and CDR2 as FYNNEI. The CDR3 consists of 16 residues. The chain's CDR3 is CASSELWGTSRNEQFF. In nucleotides, the CDR3 is TGTGCCAGCAGTGAATTATGGGGGACTAGCCGCAATGAGCAGTTCTTC.

The chain has TRBV4-1 and TRBJ2-2; D is possibly TRBD1 (6 bases). The ends were cut back, 0 bases at V and 8 bases at J, with 19 bases in the middle. CDR1 is MGHRA and CDR2 is YSYEKL in the germline V gene. The CDR3 is made up of 17 amino acids. CDR3 in DNA: TGCGCCAGCAGCCAAGATTTAGAGTTGGCAGGGGTTGGGGAGCTGTTTTTT. Its translation is CASSQDLELAGVGELFF.

V and J are TRBV7-9 and TRBJ1-2; D gene uncertain. This CDR3 contains 13 residues. Trimming cost V 1 base and J 4 bases, with 7 bases left between them. Germline V gene sequence: CDR1 SEHNR, CDR2 FQNEAQ (reference sequence). The CDR3 DNA follows: TGTGCCAGCAGCTTAGGAGAGGCCTATGGCTACACCTTC. It yields the protein CASSLGEAYGYTF.

The CDR3 loop reads CASSATDRAGEQYF. CDR3 nucleotide sequence: TGTGCCAGCAGCGCAACGGACAGGGCGGGTGAGCAGTACTTC. This chain joins TRBV5-5 and TRBJ2-7; 8 nucleotides agree with TRBD1. With V trimmed by 4 bases and J by 7 bases, 10 bases remained unmatched. The CDR3 is made up of 14 amino acids. CDR1 and CDR2 (germline): SGHKS, YYEKEE (reference sequence). Full variable domain (missing parts from reference TRBV5-5 and TRBJ2-7): DAGVTQSPTHLIKTRGQQVTLRCSPISGHKSVSWYQQVLGQGPQFIFQYYEKEERGRGNFPDRFSARQFPNYSSELNVNALLLGDSALYLCASSATDRAGEQYFGPGTRLTVT.

As concerns this clone: This may be a read error: a much more frequent sequence differs by one nucleotide. The genes are TRBV27 and TRBJ1-1; D may be TRBD1 (5 bases). This CDR3 comprises 14 residues. V dropped 2 bases and J dropped 9 bases, with 16 bases sitting between them. Germline V CDR1 and CDR2: MNHEY, SMNVEV (reference sequence). The DNA of the CDR3 is TGTGCCAGCAGTTTAAATTGGGGGTTCCCTAAAGCTTTCTTT. It specifies CASSLNWGFPKAFF.

The chain has TRBV7-2 and TRBJ2-7; no firm D call. V lost 4 bases, J lost 4 bases, and 11 bases lay in between. Germline V gene lookup returns CDR1 SGHTA and CDR2 FQGNSA. This CDR3 has 13 amino acids. The CDR3 DNA follows: TGTGCCAGCAGCTCGACACTAACTTACGAGCAGTACTTC. Protein product: CASSSTLTYEQYF.

The chain employs TRBV2 and TRBJ2-3; TRBD2 might be the D (6 bases). V lost 5 bases to trimming and J lost 3 bases, with 15 bases between them. The length of the CDR3 is 15 residues. CDR1 and CDR2 from the germline V gene are SNHLY and FYNNEI. The CDR3 protein is CASSPQGGMTDTQYF. CDR3 sequence (DNA): TGTGCCAGCAGTCCGCAGGGCGGGATGACAGATACGCAGTATTTT. The full variable domain, rest sourced from reference TRBV2 and TRBJ2-3, is EPEVTQTPSHQVTQMGQEVILRCVPISNHLYFYWYRQILGQKVEFLVSFYNNEISEKSEIFDDQFSVERPDGSNFTLKIRSTKLEDSAMYFCASSPQGGMTDTQYFGPGTRLTVL.

V and J are TRBV7-9 and TRBJ2-2; a weak D match, TRBD2 (5 bases). Germline assignment: CDR1 SEHNR and CDR2 FQNEAQ (reference sequence). This CDR3 comprises 12 residues. Trimming took off 5 bases at V and 7 bases at J, with 8 bases between the two ends. CDR3 DNA: TGTGCCAGCAGCCTCGGACTCGGGGAGCTGTTTTTT. Protein product: CASSLGLGELFF.

For this clone: At one end, the junction sequence differs from germline, possibly due to a read error. V usage is TRBV11-2 and J usage is TRBJ2-1, with 14 nucleotides matching TRBD2. Per germline, CDR1 SGHAT and CDR2 FQNNGV. The CDR3 contains 17 residues. The CDR3 DNA reads as TGTGCCAGCAGATTAGATTGGGGACTAGCGGGAGATGATGAGCAGTTCTTC. Translating gives CASRLDWGLAGDDEQFF.

The chain combines TRBV6-6 with TRBJ2-1, with TRBD1 as a possible D gene (6 bases). The CDR3 runs 14 residues. Per germline, CDR1 MNHNY and CDR2 SVGAGI (reference sequence). V shed 6 bases and J shed 2 bases, with 11 bases lying between them. The CDR3 spells CASRSGQTYNEQFF. The CDR3 coding sequence is TGTGCCAGCAGGAGTGGACAGACCTACAATGAGCAGTTCTTC.

This chain links TRBV6-6 with TRBJ1-5; 7 bases fit TRBD1. The germline gives CDR1 MNHNY, CDR2 SVGAGI (reference sequence). This CDR3 comprises 16 residues. The J segment lost 2 bases and the V segment lost 4 bases, leaving 8 bases of the junction unmatched. CDR3 loop: CASSFPGGAGNQPQHF. CDR3 nucleotide sequence: TGTGCCAGCAGTTTTCCAGGGGGGGCTGGCAATCAGCCCCAGCATTTT.

The gene calls are TRBV4-1 and TRBJ1-5, with no clear D. The V gene lost 0 bases and the J gene lost 7 bases, with 13 bases spanning the gap. The CDR3 runs to 15 residues. Germline lookup yields CDR1 MGHRA and CDR2 YSYEKL. The CDR3 reads CASSQDRTAGQPQHF. In nucleotides, the CDR3 is TGCGCCAGCAGCCAAGACAGGACCGCGGGGCAGCCCCAGCATTTT.

The genes are TRBV7-2 and TRBJ2-5, with a possible D match to TRBD2 (5 bases). This CDR3 is 13 amino acids long. CDR1 and CDR2 from the germline V gene are SGHTA and FQGNSA. Trimming pared 5 bases from V and 5 bases from J, leaving 12 bases between. This chain's CDR3 is CASSTQRHETQYF. CDR3 DNA sequence: TGTGCCAGCAGCACCCAGCGGCACGAGACCCAGTACTTC.

CDR3 DNA sequence: TGTGCCAGCAGCGGCAGGGGGCGGAATAGCAATCAGCCCCAGCATTTT. Amino acids: CASSGRGRNSNQPQHF. The J gene is TRBJ1-5, the V gene TRBV11-1, with 8 bases aligning to TRBD1. This CDR3 comprises 16 residues. V trimming: 5 bases; J trimming: 0 bases; junction bases outside the gene matches: 6. Germline loops: CDR1 SGHAT, CDR2 FQDESV (reference sequence).